The 9 T cell receptor beta chains reported below all come from one sample, sequenced in a study of T-cell reconstitution after alpha-beta-depleted transplantation in children. Study findings and constraints: T-cell numbers and diversity, one year after transplant, stemmed largely from T cells that were newly produced.

A TCRbeta library incorporating unique molecular identifiers was prepared. Via MiXCR, TCRdb re-called the PCR reads, giving one row per CDR3 protein. The table has about 290,000 distinct CDR3 sequences, 6% to 10% seen once. No antigen is known for these receptors. This sample comprised peripheral blood, obtained 360 days after TCRalphabeta/CD19-depleted stem cell transplant. The source is a female patient aged 2-10 years who had a stem cell transplant for Fanconi anemia, so the T cells may come from the graft donor.

Note on this clonotype: Sequence at one end of the junction differs from germline and may be a read error. The rearrangement joins TRBV4-3 to TRBJ2-3, with D possibly being TRBD2 (5 bases). This CDR3 region has 14 residues. Germline V lookup: CDR1 LGHNA, CDR2 YSLEER. The chain's CDR3 is CASSQTGSRDTQYF. As DNA, the CDR3 is TGCGCCAGCAGCCAGACTGGGAGCAGAGATACGCAGTATTTT.

There are many counts of this clonotype. CDR3 protein: CASGQPYVGEQYF. The CDR3 DNA reads as TGTGCCAGCGGCCAACCATATGTGGGCGAGCAGTACTTC. The J gene is TRBJ2-7, the V gene TRBV6-1; the D is unclear. Trimming stripped 8 bases from V and 6 bases from J, with 17 bases between. Germline CDR1 MNHNS, CDR2 SASEGT. This CDR3 has 13 residues.

This clonotype was counted between two and nine times. The CDR3 nucleotides read TGTGCCAGCAGCTTTACCCGGGACAGTAATAATGAGCAGTTCTTC. Protein: CASSFTRDSNNEQFF. The rearrangement links TRBV7-3 to TRBJ2-1, with 7 bases fitting TRBD1. This CDR3 is built from 15 residues. After removal of 3 bases from V and 7 bases from J, the junction contained 9 bases not matched to a gene. From germline, CDR1 is SGHTA and CDR2 FQGTGA. The variable domain in full, with the rest retrieved from reference TRBV7-3 and TRBJ2-1, is GAGVSQTPSNKVTEKGKYVELRCDPISGHTALYWYRQSLGQGPEFLIYFQGTGAADDSGLPNDRFFAVRPEGSVSTLKIQRTERGDSAVYLCASSFTRDSNNEQFFGPGTRLTVL.

This clonotype has a handful of counts. The V call is TRBV7-2, the J call TRBJ1-5, with D unresolved. Germline CDR1 is SGHTA and CDR2 is FQGNSA. Deletions cut 1 base from V and 6 bases from J, with 7 bases between. The CDR3 covers 13 residues. The CDR3 region is CASSLGAFQPQHF. The DNA of the CDR3 is TGTGCCAGCAGCTTAGGGGCTTTTCAGCCCCAGCATTTT.

The V gene is TRBV13, the J gene TRBJ2-1; TRBD2 agrees at 7 bases. Unmatched junction bases numbered 28, after V lost 11 bases and J lost 6 bases. The CDR3 loop spans 19 amino acids. Germline CDR1 is PRHDT and CDR2 is FYEKMQ (reference sequence). CDR3 amino acids: CAFRQGLDLEGMTVNEQFF. DNA for the CDR3: TGTGCCTTCAGGCAAGGACTAGACCTAGAGGGGATGACAGTCAATGAGCAGTTCTTC.

This clonotype was seen a few times. The CDR3: CASGLTGPDTQYF. The CDR3 DNA sequence: TGTGCTAGTGGTTTGACAGGGCCGGATACGCAGTATTTT. The chain uses TRBV12-5 and TRBJ2-3; D might be TRBD1 (6 bases). This CDR3 is 13 amino acids long. CDR1 is LGHNT, CDR2 FRNRAP, per germline. Deletions cut 2 bases from V and 6 bases from J, with 9 bases between.

In this sample, this clonotype turned up many times. DNA for the CDR3: TGTGCCAGCAGCCCCGCCCCCTACAGGGATGAAAAACTGTTTTTT. It encodes CASSPAPYRDEKLFF. The chain recombines TRBV11-2 with TRBJ1-4, with D possibly being TRBD1 (6 bases). Germline values: CDR1 SGHAT, CDR2 FQNNGV. The ends were cut back, 5 bases at V and 6 bases at J, with 16 bases in the middle. The CDR3 contains 15 residues.

Ten or more counts support this clonotype. The rearrangement joins TRBV27 to TRBJ1-1; D uncertain. V was trimmed by 7 bases and J by 3 bases, leaving 15 bases between them. Germline assignment: CDR1 MNHEY and CDR2 SMNVEV (reference sequence). This CDR3 is built from 14 residues. The CDR3 is CASKCLQDYTEAFF. The CDR3 coding sequence is TGTGCCAGCAAATGTCTTCAGGACTACACTGAAGCTTTCTTT.

This chain joins TRBV12-3 or TRBV12-4 and TRBJ2-3, with 10 bases matching TRBD2. This CDR3 is 16 amino acids long. V shed 7 bases and J 3 bases; nucleotides not matched to a gene: 10. The CDR3 reads CASNPVGLAMTDTQYF. The CDR3 DNA reads TGTGCCAGCAACCCGGTGGGACTAGCGATGACAGATACGCAGTATTTT.